The 3 T cell receptor beta chains reported below all come from one sample, sequenced in a study of lung T cells in sarcoidosis with Löfgren's syndrome. TCRdb fed the reads into MiXCR, producing one record per CDR3 protein. Here the sample spans roughly 63,000 distinct CDR3 sequences, approximately 22% being singletons. The material sequenced was CD4+ T cells from PBMCs. The receptors originated from a human donor with sarcoidosis (Löfgren's syndrome or another form), or a control subject (not recorded which).

Comment on this clonotype: At one end, the junction sequence differs from germline, possibly due to a read error. The gene calls are TRBV19 and TRBJ2-5; 9 nucleotides align to TRBD1. Looked up from germline, CDR1 is LNHDA and CDR2 is SQIVND (reference sequence). This CDR3 has 15 amino acids. CDR3 in DNA: TGTGCCAGTAGTATGAGACAGGGGGGACAAGAGGCCCAGTACTTC. This gives the protein CASSMRQGGQEAQYF.

This clonotype was seen many times. The chain combines TRBV19 with TRBJ2-1; 9 bases align to TRBD2. From germline, CDR1 is LNHDA and CDR2 SQIVND (reference sequence). The CDR3 contains 17 residues. V lost 7 bases, J lost 9 bases, and 19 bases stayed unmatched. CDR3 coding DNA: TGTGCCAGTACCCCTGGGGGGGGGTCGGGACTAGCATCTGAGCAGTTCTTC. Its translation is CASTPGGGSGLASEQFF.

The chain employs TRBV14 and TRBJ1-2, with D uncertain. This CDR3 contains 13 residues. The germline V gene encodes CDR1 SGHDN and CDR2 FVKESK. V was pared by 0 bases and J by 5 bases, with 7 bases between. The DNA for the CDR3 is TGTGCCAGCAGCCAAGATGTGGTGTATGGCTACACCTTC. This encodes CASSQDVVYGYTF.